This entry lists 3 T cell receptor beta chains sequenced from one sample in a study of immune cell composition in non-small cell lung cancer. Using immunoSEQ multiplex PCR, the repertoire was profiled, and TCRdb retains in-frame clones only, with some absent. Among a few thousand clones listed, roughly 82% were seen once. Input material: lung tumor tissue. Receptor source: a human donor with non-small cell lung cancer.

This clone was seen only a few times. V usage is TRBV5-1 and J usage is TRBJ2-5, with 13 bases fitting TRBD2. The CDR3 spans 15 residues. Per germline, CDR1 SGHRS and CDR2 YFSETQ. The junction had 5 bases not matched to a gene; V was cut back by 5 bases and J by 4 bases. The CDR3 loop is CASRTSGGALETQYF. The CDR3 DNA reads TGCGCCAGCAGAACTAGCGGGGGGGCGTTAGAGACCCAGTACTTC.

The chain joins TRBV10-2 to TRBJ1-1, with 12 bases aligning to TRBD1. The V gene's germline CDR1 is WSHSY and CDR2 SAAADI. Germline trimming cut 6 bases from V and 5 bases from J; bases unmatched to any gene: 10. The CDR3 covers 16 residues. DNA of the CDR3: TGCGCCAGCAGAAAAGTCGGGACAGGGGGCTTGACTGAAGCTTTCTTT. Translating it yields CASRKVGTGGLTEAFF.

The genes are TRBV5-5 and TRBJ2-7; D unclear. CDR3 length: 14 residues. V was pared by 0 bases and J by 2 bases, with 9 bases between. Germline assignment: CDR1 SGHKS and CDR2 YYEKEE (reference sequence). DNA of the CDR3: TGTGCCAGCAGCTTGGAACACAAAACCTACGAGCAGTACTTC. Translated, it gives CASSLEHKTYEQYF.